Each of the 3 T cell receptor beta chains below was sequenced from the same sample in a study of graft-versus-host responses after intestinal transplantation. The data were produced by immunoSEQ multiplex PCR, yet TCRdb's version contains in-frame clones alone and is incomplete. The top ten hold less than 0.8% of the sample, which has 100,000 to 140,000 clones, about 91% seen once. These TCRs' antigens remain unknown. Here the sequenced sample was unstimulated CD4+ T cells sorted from spleen or lymph node cells, taken before transplant. These TCRs come from a human donor who was the organ donor for an intestinal transplant.

This clone was recorded once. The V and J genes are TRBV5-5 and TRBJ1-1; perhaps TRBD1 as D (5 bases). Trimming cost V 2 bases and J 1 base, with 6 bases left between them. The CDR3 is 13 amino acids. Germline assignment: CDR1 SGHKS and CDR2 YYEKEE (reference sequence). The chain's CDR3 is CASSFTGNTEAFF. The CDR3 DNA reads TGTGCCAGCAGCTTTACAGGGAACACTGAAGCTTTCTTT.

The chain uses TRBV7-3 and TRBJ1-4; D is undetermined. The CDR3 is 14 residues long. Germline assignment: CDR1 SGHTA and CDR2 FQGTGA. Trimming took off 2 bases at V and 0 bases at J, with 4 bases between the two ends. The CDR3 bases are TGTGCCAGCAGCTTAGATGCAACTAATGAAAAACTGTTTTTT. It specifies CASSLDATNEKLFF.

The chain combines TRBV7-9 with TRBJ2-3; TRBD2 matches 7 bases. Trimming took 2 bases from V and 4 from J; bases not matched to a gene: 3. This CDR3 spans 14 amino acids. CDR1 is SEHNR and CDR2 is FQNEAQ in the germline V gene (reference sequence). This CDR3 is CASSLTGGADTQYF. The CDR3 region has the DNA TGTGCCAGCAGCTTAACGGGAGGAGCAGATACGCAGTATTTT.